This TCR beta chain derives from a study of blood T cell repertoires in COVID-19. This clone was counted a single time. The germline V gene has CDR1 SGHVS and CDR2 FQNEAQ. This CDR3 has 16 amino acids. V gave up 5 bases and J gave up 4 bases; unmatched junction bases: 9. The authors' processing: Estimation of nucleated cell counts relied on the amplification of reference gene primers. Using immunoSEQ multiplex PCR, the repertoire was profiled, and TCRdb retains in-frame clones only, with some absent. That table supplies the V and J calls and clone size; D and trimming were determined from the DNA. The repertoire holds about 190,000 clones, with about three quarters as singletons.

The sequencing input was peripheral blood. V gene TRBV7-8 combines with J gene TRBJ2-7, with 12 bases matching TRBD2. This sequence was found in a woman over 75 with active or convalescent COVID-19. The DNA of the CDR3 is TGTGCCAGCAGCAACCCGCCGGGACTAGCGGGTTACGAGCAGTACTTC. Its translation: CASSNPPGLAGYEQYF.